This is a list of T cell receptor beta chains from one sample in a study of shared clonotypes between healthy human individuals. Profiled with immunoSEQ multiplex PCR; TCRdb holds only in-frame clones, not every one. The sample carries some 500,000 clones, 79% recorded once. Input material: PBMCs. The origin of the receptors is a woman between 40 and 50 years old in good health. Some clones in this sample may be carry-over from other donors' samples. CDR3s include the opening cysteine and the closing phenylalanine or tryptophan. Fields, in order: D gene, clone size, J gene, V gene, CDR3 protein, CDR3 DNA. D genes are given only for firm matches. Clone size, where shown, is once, few, many, or a class for clones that have expanded.

>NA|NA|TRBJ2-1|TRBV5-6
CASSFLYNEQFF
TGTGCCAGCAGCTTCCTCTACAATGAGCAGTTCTTC
>NA|NA|TRBJ2-6|TRBV5-6
CASTPAGLFGANVLTF
TGTGCCAGCACCCCGGCGGGGCTCTTTGGGGCCAACGTCCTGACTTTC
>NA|NA|TRBJ2-1|TRBV7-6
CASGVSSYNEQFF
TGTGCCAGCGGGGTAAGCTCCTACAATGAGCAGTTCTTC
>TRBD2|NA|TRBJ2-3|TRBV7-3
CASSLGGRYGTDTQYF
TGTGCCAGCAGCTTGGGCGGGAGGTACGGAACAGATACGCAGTATTTT
>NA|NA|TRBJ2-1|TRBV19
CASRPQRANKEQFF
TGTGCCAGTAGACCCCAGCGGGCCAATAAGGAGCAGTTCTTC
>NA|NA|TRBJ1-1|TRBV7-9
CASSLRDGSEAFF
TGTGCCAGCAGCTTAAGGGACGGCAGTGAAGCTTTCTTT
>TRBD2|NA|TRBJ2-1|TRBV30
CAWRLAASYNEQFF
TGTGCCTGGAGACTAGCGGCCTCCTACAATGAGCAGTTCTTC
>TRBD1|NA|TRBJ1-2|TRBV28
CASSLAGGTGYTF
TGTGCCAGCAGTTTGGCAGGGGGCACTGGCTACACCTTC
>NA|NA|TRBJ1-1|TRBV7-3
CASSLSSGNTEAFF
TGTGCCAGCAGCTTAAGCTCAGGGAACACTGAAGCTTTCTTT
>NA|NA|TRBJ1-1|TRBV19
CASSIDGDTEAFF
TGTGCCAGTAGTATCGATGGGGACACTGAAGCTTTCTTT
>NA|NA|TRBJ2-7|TRBV5-1
CASSLAPAYEQYF
TGCGCCAGCAGCTTAGCGCCCGCCTACGAGCAGTACTTC
>TRBD2|NA|TRBJ2-1|TRBV9
CASTGLAGIEQFF
TGTGCCAGCACCGGACTAGCGGGAATTGAGCAGTTCTTC
>TRBD1|few|TRBJ2-7|TRBV7-9
CASSLASTGVEQYF
TGTGCCAGCAGCTTAGCGTCGACAGGGGTCGAGCAGTACTTC
>TRBD1|NA|TRBJ2-2|TRBV15
CAIRGSTGELFF
TGTGCCATCAGGGGGAGCACCGGGGAGCTGTTTTTT
>TRBD2|NA|TRBJ2-1|TRBV6-4
CASSDGLAGGNEQFF
TGTGCCAGCAGTGACGGACTAGCGGGAGGCAATGAGCAGTTCTTC
>TRBD1|NA|TRBJ2-3|TRBV6-4
CASSDSGQATDTQYF
TGTGCCAGCAGTGACTCCGGACAGGCCACAGATACGCAGTATTTT
>TRBD1|many|TRBJ1-3|TRBV7-9
CASSRRTGPTSGNTIYF
TGTGCCAGCAGCCGGAGGACAGGACCCACCTCTGGAAACACCATATATTTT
>NA|NA|TRBJ2-5|TRBV11-2
CASSLMIPGEETQYF
TGTGCCAGCAGCTTAATGATACCGGGGGAAGAGACCCAGTACTTC
>TRBD2|NA|TRBJ2-7|TRBV5-1
CASSSIAGYSYEQYF
TGCGCCAGCAGCTCCATAGCGGGATACTCCTACGAGCAGTACTTC
>NA|NA|TRBJ1-2|TRBV20-1
CSGNGGYGYTF
TGCAGTGGGAACGGGGGGTATGGCTACACCTTC
>NA|once|TRBJ2-4|TRBV18
CASSPSEGNIQYF
TGTGCCAGCTCACCGTCAGAGGGGAACATTCAGTACTTC
>NA|NA|TRBJ1-1|TRBV5-1
CASSLVQGGTEAFF
TGCGCCAGCAGCTTGGTACAGGGTGGCACTGAAGCTTTCTTT
>NA|NA|TRBJ2-7|TRBV7-9
CASSITGSKNYEQYF
TGTGCCAGCAGCATCACAGGGAGCAAAAACTACGAGCAGTACTTC
>TRBD2|NA|TRBJ2-7|TRBV5-6
CASSLSSGRASYEQYF
TGTGCCAGCAGTCTCTCTAGCGGGAGGGCCTCGTACGAGCAGTACTTC
>TRBD2|NA|TRBJ2-4|TRBV11-2
CASSLMGGPKNIQYF
TGTGCCAGCAGCTTAATGGGAGGGCCCAAAAACATTCAGTACTTC
>TRBD2|NA|TRBJ2-2|TRBV11-2
CASRRPGLVTGELFF
TGTGCCAGCAGACGACCGGGACTAGTGACCGGGGAGCTGTTTTTT
>TRBD2|NA|TRBJ2-2|TRBV5-1
CASSLALAGNTGELFF
TGCGCCAGCAGCTTGGCACTAGCGGGGAACACCGGGGAGCTGTTTTTT
>NA|NA|TRBJ2-2|TRBV7-9
CASSLMGTGELFF
TGTGCCAGCAGCTTAATGGGGACCGGGGAGCTGTTTTTT